One and the same sample provided the 8 T cell receptor beta chains below, sequenced in a study of T-cell reconstitution after alpha-beta-depleted transplantation in children. Preparation of the TCRbeta library used unique molecular identifiers. TCRdb re-called the PCR reads with MiXCR, one entry per CDR3 protein. The sample yields 210,000 or so distinct CDR3 sequences, around 10% seen once. The material was PBMCs from the stem cell graft donor, obtained from the stem cell graft. The receptors come from a human donor who donated a stem cell graft to a child with acute lymphoblastic leukemia.

The table lists this clonotype with many counts. The rearrangement joins TRBV5-1 to TRBJ2-7, with 7 bases aligning to TRBD1. With V trimmed by 0 bases and J by 6 bases, 15 bases remained unmatched. The CDR3 contains 17 residues. Germline V gene data show CDR1 as SGHRS and CDR2 as YFSETQ. CDR3 DNA: TGCGCCAGCAGCTTGGCCGGCATGGACAGGATATCGTCCGAGCAGTACTTC. It specifies CASSLAGMDRISSEQYF.

The chain is built from TRBV6-5 and TRBJ2-7; no clear D. Per the germline V gene, CDR1 is MNHEY and CDR2 is SVGAGI. V lost 6 bases, J lost 7 bases, and 13 bases lay in between. The CDR3 runs to 12 residues. The CDR3 nucleotides are TGTGCCAGCAGAGATGGATCAGAAGAGCAGTACTTC. It translates to CASRDGSEEQYF.

This clonotype was seen a handful of times. The J gene is TRBJ1-5, the V gene TRBV12-3 or TRBV12-4; D remains unclear. V shed 4 bases and J shed 4 bases, with 11 bases lying between them. This CDR3 is 14 amino acids long. The CDR3: CASSWGRPNQPQHF. The CDR3 region has the DNA TGTGCCAGCAGTTGGGGTCGCCCGAATCAGCCCCAGCATTTT.

This clonotype was counted ten times or more. The rearrangement uses TRBV20-1 and TRBJ2-7; 11 positions agree with TRBD1. V was pared by 0 bases and J by 0 bases, with 1 base of the junction left unmatched. Germline V gene data show CDR1 as DFQATT and CDR2 as SNEGSKA (reference sequence). The CDR3 contains 15 residues. CDR3 amino acids: CSARDGTGGSYEQYF. The CDR3, as DNA: TGCAGTGCTAGAGATGGGACAGGGGGCTCCTACGAGCAGTACTTC.

Ten or more counts support this clonotype. The genes are TRBV4-1 and TRBJ1-1; no definite D call. V lost 0 bases and J 10 bases, leaving 12 bases between the germline ends. The CDR3 has 13 amino acids. Per the germline V gene, CDR1 is MGHRA and CDR2 is YSYEKL. CDR3 loop: CASSQDDGIGAFF. DNA for the CDR3: TGCGCCAGCAGCCAAGATGACGGAATCGGAGCTTTCTTT.

This clonotype was picked up a small number of times. The chain carries TRBV10-3 and TRBJ2-3, with D possibly TRBD2 on 7 matching bases. Trimming shortened V by 3 bases and J by 4 bases, and 14 bases separated the two germline ends. The length of the CDR3 is 15 residues. In germline, CDR1 is ENHRY, CDR2 SYGVKD. The CDR3 DNA is TGTGCCATCAGTGATCTTAGGGAGGGGGCAGATACGCAGTATTTT. Translated: CAISDLREGADTQYF.

This clonotype was counted a few times. The chain joins TRBV15 to TRBJ2-5; maybe TRBD1 (6 bases). This CDR3 spans 15 amino acids. With 6 bases removed from V and 0 bases from J, the gap between germline ends came to 14 bases. Looked up from germline, CDR1 is LNHNV and CDR2 is YYDKDF (reference sequence). CDR3 DNA sequence: TGTGCCACCAGTACTTGGACAGCAAACCAAGAGACCCAGTACTTC. Protein product: CATSTWTANQETQYF.

CDR3 loop: CATSDFYGNYEQYF. The CDR3 DNA reads as TGTGCCACCAGTGATTTTTACGGCAACTACGAGCAGTACTTC. J is TRBJ2-7 and V is TRBV24-1, with D hard to call. This CDR3 has 14 residues. The germline gives CDR1 KGHDR, CDR2 SFDVKD. Trimming took off 1 base at V and 3 bases at J, with 9 bases between the two ends.